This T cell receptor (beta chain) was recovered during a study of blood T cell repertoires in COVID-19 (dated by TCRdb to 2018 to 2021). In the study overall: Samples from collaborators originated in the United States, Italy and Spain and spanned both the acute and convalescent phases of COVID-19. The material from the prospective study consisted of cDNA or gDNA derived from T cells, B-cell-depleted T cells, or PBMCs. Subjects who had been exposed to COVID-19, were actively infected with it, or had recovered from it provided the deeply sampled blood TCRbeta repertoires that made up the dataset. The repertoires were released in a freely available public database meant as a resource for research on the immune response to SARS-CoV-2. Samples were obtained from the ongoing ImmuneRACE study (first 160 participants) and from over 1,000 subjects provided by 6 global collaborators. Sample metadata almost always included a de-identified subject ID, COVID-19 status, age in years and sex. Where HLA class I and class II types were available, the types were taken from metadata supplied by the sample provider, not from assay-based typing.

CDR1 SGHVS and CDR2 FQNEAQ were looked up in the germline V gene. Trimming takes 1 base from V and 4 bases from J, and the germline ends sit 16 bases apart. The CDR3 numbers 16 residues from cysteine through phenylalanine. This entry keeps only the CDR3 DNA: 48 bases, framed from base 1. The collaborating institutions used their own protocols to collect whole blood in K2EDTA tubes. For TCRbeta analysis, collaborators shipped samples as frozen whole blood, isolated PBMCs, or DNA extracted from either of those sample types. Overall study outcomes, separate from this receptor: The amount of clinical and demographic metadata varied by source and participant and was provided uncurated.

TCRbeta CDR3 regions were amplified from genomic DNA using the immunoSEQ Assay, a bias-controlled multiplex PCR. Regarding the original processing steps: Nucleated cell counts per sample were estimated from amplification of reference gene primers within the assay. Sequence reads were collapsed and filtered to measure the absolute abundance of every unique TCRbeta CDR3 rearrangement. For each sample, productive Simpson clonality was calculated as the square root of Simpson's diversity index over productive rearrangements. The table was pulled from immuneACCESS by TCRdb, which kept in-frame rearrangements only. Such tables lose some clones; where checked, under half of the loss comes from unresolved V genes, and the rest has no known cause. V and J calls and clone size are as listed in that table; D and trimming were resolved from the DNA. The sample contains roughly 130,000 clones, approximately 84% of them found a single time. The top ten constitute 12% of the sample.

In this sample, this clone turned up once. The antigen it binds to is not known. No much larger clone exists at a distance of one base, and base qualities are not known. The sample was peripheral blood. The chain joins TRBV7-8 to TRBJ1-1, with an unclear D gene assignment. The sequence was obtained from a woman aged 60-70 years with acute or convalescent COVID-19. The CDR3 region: CASSLGAKGAGTEAFF. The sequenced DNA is TGTGCCAGCAGCTTAGGAGCGAAGGGTGCGGGCACTGAAGCTTTCTTT.